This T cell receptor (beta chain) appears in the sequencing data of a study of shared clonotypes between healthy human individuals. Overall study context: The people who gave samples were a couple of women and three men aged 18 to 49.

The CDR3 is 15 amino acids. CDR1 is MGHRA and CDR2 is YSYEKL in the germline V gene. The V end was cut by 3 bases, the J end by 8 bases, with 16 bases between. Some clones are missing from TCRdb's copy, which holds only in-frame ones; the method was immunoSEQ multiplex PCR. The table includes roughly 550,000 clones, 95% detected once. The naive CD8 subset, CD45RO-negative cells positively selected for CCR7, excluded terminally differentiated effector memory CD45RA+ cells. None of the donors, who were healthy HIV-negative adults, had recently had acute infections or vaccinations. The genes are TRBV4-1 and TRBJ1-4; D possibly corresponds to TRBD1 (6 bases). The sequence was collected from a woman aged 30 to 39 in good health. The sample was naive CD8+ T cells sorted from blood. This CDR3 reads CASSQEGGVGEKLFF. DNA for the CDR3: TGCGCCAGCAGCCAGGAGGGGGGAGTTGGGGAAAAACTGTTTTTT.